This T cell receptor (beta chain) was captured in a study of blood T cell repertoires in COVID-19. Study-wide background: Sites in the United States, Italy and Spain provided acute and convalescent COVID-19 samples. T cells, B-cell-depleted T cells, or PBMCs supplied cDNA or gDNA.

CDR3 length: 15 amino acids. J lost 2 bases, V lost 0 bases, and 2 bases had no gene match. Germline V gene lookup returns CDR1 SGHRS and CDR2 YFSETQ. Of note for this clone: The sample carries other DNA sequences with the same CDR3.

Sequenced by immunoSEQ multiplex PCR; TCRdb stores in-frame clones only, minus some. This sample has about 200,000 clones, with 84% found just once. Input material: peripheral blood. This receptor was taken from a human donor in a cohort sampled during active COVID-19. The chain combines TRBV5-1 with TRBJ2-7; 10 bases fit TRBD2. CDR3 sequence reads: CASSLGLAGAYEQYF. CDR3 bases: TGCGCCAGCAGCTTGGGACTAGCGGGTGCCTACGAGCAGTACTTC.